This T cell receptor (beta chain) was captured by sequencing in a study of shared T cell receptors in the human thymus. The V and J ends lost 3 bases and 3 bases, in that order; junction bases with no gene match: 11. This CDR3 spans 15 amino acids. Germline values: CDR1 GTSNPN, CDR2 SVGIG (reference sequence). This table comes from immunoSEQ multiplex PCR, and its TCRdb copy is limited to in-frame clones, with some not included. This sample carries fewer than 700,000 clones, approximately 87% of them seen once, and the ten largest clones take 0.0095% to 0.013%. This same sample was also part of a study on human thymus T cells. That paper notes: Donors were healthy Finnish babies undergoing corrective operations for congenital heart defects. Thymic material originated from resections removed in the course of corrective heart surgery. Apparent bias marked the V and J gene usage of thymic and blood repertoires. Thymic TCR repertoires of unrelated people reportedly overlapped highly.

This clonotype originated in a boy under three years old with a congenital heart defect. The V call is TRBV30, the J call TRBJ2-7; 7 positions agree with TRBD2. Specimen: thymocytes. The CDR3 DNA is TGTGCCTGGAGGGGGGGGTGGGAGGGGAACTACGAGCAGTACTTC. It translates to CAWRGGWEGNYEQYF.